What follows are 24 T cell receptor beta chains derived from one specimen sequenced in a study of PD-1 blockade in classical Hodgkin lymphoma. Time point noted: cycle 4 day 1 (C4D1), after less than seven weeks of nivolumab. Relapses following autologous stem cell transplantation were seen in all patients, with brentuximab vedotin exposure varying. Generated by immunoSEQ multiplex PCR, the TCRdb table keeps only in-frame clones and is missing some. The sample records tens of thousands of clones, nearly 80% being singletons. The source material was peripheral blood mononuclear cells (PBMCs), sampled before the fourth cycle of nivolumab. The source of these receptors is a human donor with classical Hodgkin lymphoma.

This clone ranks as medium-sized. The J gene is TRBJ2-2, the V gene TRBV5-1, with D perhaps assigned TRBD1 or TRBD2 (6 bases each). The CDR3 consists of 15 residues. The germline V gene encodes CDR1 SGHRS and CDR2 YFSETQ. V was shortened by 2 bases and J by 4 bases, with 12 bases between the two germline ends. CDR3 protein: CASSLEGGFTGELFF. CDR3 coding DNA: TGCGCCAGCAGCTTAGAGGGGGGTTTCACCGGGGAGCTGTTTTTT.

DNA of the CDR3: TGTGCCAGCAGCCACCGAGACAGAGCGATCCAGCTAGGGGAAGCTTTCTTT. Translating gives CASSHRDRAIQLGEAFF. The chain links TRBV14 to TRBJ1-1; possible D gene TRBD1, 5 bases. Germline CDR1 SGHDN, CDR2 FVKESK. The V end was cut by 3 bases, the J end by 8 bases, with 25 bases between. This CDR3 is 17 amino acids long.

CDR3 sequence: CASRGQAVSNQPQHF. The CDR3 bases are TGTGCCAGTAGAGGTCAGGCGGTTAGCAATCAGCCCCAGCATTTT. V and J are TRBV19 and TRBJ1-5; D uncertain. CDR1 is LNHDA, CDR2 SQIVND, per germline (reference sequence). The CDR3 runs 15 residues. Trimming took off 6 bases at V and 0 bases at J, with 12 bases between the two ends.

V usage is TRBV11-2 and J usage is TRBJ1-6; 9 bases agree with TRBD1. Germline loops: CDR1 SGHAT, CDR2 FQNNGV. V was pared by 4 bases and J by 10 bases, with 5 bases of the junction left unmatched. The CDR3 is 14 amino acids. This CDR3 reads CASSYRDRASPLHF. DNA of the CDR3: TGTGCCAGCAGCTACCGGGACAGGGCGTCACCCCTCCACTTT.

The chain is built from TRBV18 and TRBJ2-7; no clear D. Germline values: CDR1 KGHSH, CDR2 LQKENI. There are 13 residues in the CDR3. V dropped 2 bases and J dropped 2 bases, with 7 bases sitting between them. As DNA, the CDR3 is TGTGCCAGCTCACCAACGGTAACCTACGAGCAGTACTTC. It is translated as CASSPTVTYEQYF.

This clone was found once. At one end, the junction sequence differs from germline, possibly due to a read error. The chain links TRBV7-7 to TRBJ1-1, with D unresolved. Germline V CDR1 and CDR2: SSHAT, FNYEAQ (reference sequence). CDR3 length: 14 amino acids. Here the CDR3 DNA reads TGCGCCAGCAGCCAAGATCCCAGCAACACTGAAGCTTTCTTT. Its protein is CASSQDPSNTEAFF.

This clone was seen more than once but under ten times. The J gene is TRBJ1-4, the V gene TRBV4-1, with a weak D call TRBD1 (5 bases). With 0 bases removed from V and 10 bases from J, the gap between germline ends came to 15 bases. From germline, CDR1 is MGHRA and CDR2 YSYEKL. The CDR3 contains 15 residues. The CDR3 sequence: CASSQDSGKIRKLFF. The DNA for the CDR3 is TGCGCCAGCAGCCAAGATTCAGGGAAAATTAGAAAACTGTTTTTT.

This clone was observed once. V usage is TRBV28 and J usage is TRBJ1-5; no definite D call. CDR1 MDHEN and CDR2 SYDVKM come from the germline V gene. The ends were cut back, 7 bases at V and 9 bases at J, with 13 bases in the middle. The CDR3 length is 12 residues. The CDR3 sequence is CASTLPRGPQHF. The CDR3, as DNA: TGTGCCAGCACCTTACCCCGGGGGCCCCAGCATTTT.

The chain has TRBV11-2 and TRBJ2-3; D may be TRBD1 (6 bases). This CDR3 region has 16 residues. Germline CDR1 reads SGHAT; CDR2 reads FQNNGV. The V end was cut by 4 bases, the J end by 5 bases, with 19 bases between. CDR3 sequence reads: CASSYRSRGLEDTQYF. The CDR3 DNA sequence: TGTGCCAGCAGCTACCGATCCAGGGGCTTGGAAGATACGCAGTATTTT.

The chain combines TRBV7-8 with TRBJ2-5; 7 nucleotides agree with TRBD2. This CDR3 has 16 residues. V dropped 2 bases and J dropped 0; count of bases not matched to a gene: 6. The germline V gene has CDR1 SGHVS and CDR2 FQNEAQ. DNA for the CDR3: TGTGCCAGCAGCTTAATGGGCGGGGGACACCAAGAGACCCAGTACTTC. Protein product: CASSLMGGGHQETQYF.

The J gene is TRBJ1-6, the V gene TRBV7-9; D remains unclear. The germline CDR1 and CDR2 sequences are SEHNR and FQNEAQ (reference sequence). Trimming cost V 6 bases and J 10 bases, with 19 bases left between them. This CDR3 has 15 amino acids. The CDR3 loop reads CASRPPGSVWSPLHF. CDR3 sequence (DNA): TGTGCCAGCAGACCCCCGGGGTCGGTGTGGTCACCCCTCCACTTT.

The chain uses TRBV9 and TRBJ2-5; no clear D. Deletions cut 0 bases from V and 4 bases from J, with 10 bases between. This CDR3 has 14 amino acids. Germline V gene lookup returns CDR1 SGDLS and CDR2 YYNGEE. CDR3 sequence (DNA): TGTGCCAGCAGCGTAGACGGCCGTACAGAGACCCAGTACTTC. It codes for CASSVDGRTETQYF.

V is TRBV5-4 and J is TRBJ2-7; TRBD1 agrees at 8 bases. Per germline, CDR1 SGHNT and CDR2 YYREEE (reference sequence). V lost 3 bases to trimming and J lost 2 bases; unmatched junction nucleotides: 1. The CDR3 covers 13 residues. The CDR3 reads CASSSGGPYEQYF. CDR3 bases: TGTGCCAGCAGCTCAGGGGGCCCCTACGAGCAGTACTTC.

The table lists this clone with a few counts. The chain recombines TRBV2 with TRBJ2-1; maybe TRBD2 (6 bases). Germline CDR1 reads SNHLY; CDR2 reads FYNNEI. Between the trimmed V and J ends, which lost 4 bases and 0 bases, there was a span of 10 bases. The CDR3 runs to 15 residues. The CDR3 sequence is CASSAETSSYNEQFF. CDR3 nucleotide sequence: TGTGCCAGCAGTGCGGAGACTAGCTCCTACAATGAGCAGTTCTTC.

The chain carries TRBV18 and TRBJ2-7; D remains ambiguous. Germline V gives CDR1 KGHSH, CDR2 LQKENI. This CDR3 is built from 11 residues. Trimming pared 5 bases from V and 6 bases from J, leaving 8 bases between. As DNA, the CDR3 is TGTGCCAGCTCATCCTCGGGCGAGCAGTACTTC. Its protein product is CASSSSGEQYF.

This clone was detected a few times. The rearrangement uses TRBV6-1 and TRBJ2-1; D not certain. Between the trimmed V and J ends, which lost 4 bases and 4 bases, there was a span of 5 bases. Per the germline V gene, CDR1 is MNHNS and CDR2 is SASEGT. The CDR3 loop spans 12 amino acids. CDR3 protein: CASSAVYNEQFF. The CDR3 nucleotides read TGTGCCAGCAGTGCCGTTTACAATGAGCAGTTCTTC.

This chain joins TRBV9 and TRBJ1-3, with D unclear. CDR1 and CDR2 from the germline V gene are SGDLS and YYNGEE. This CDR3 has 12 residues. Trimming shortened V by 0 bases and J by 4 bases, and 2 bases separated the two germline ends. DNA of the CDR3: TGTGCCAGCAGCGTAGCAGGAAACACCATATATTTT. Translated: CASSVAGNTIYF.

The V gene is TRBV14, the J gene TRBJ2-1, with a weak D call TRBD2 (6 bases). CDR3 length equals 17 residues. The germline CDR1 and CDR2 sequences are SGHDN and FVKESK. V was clipped by 1 base and J by 4 bases, with 17 bases between them. This CDR3 reads CASSQVRMSGFYNEQFF. In DNA, the CDR3 is TGTGCCAGCAGCCAAGTGAGAATGAGCGGGTTTTACAATGAGCAGTTCTTC.

The CDR3 DNA reads as TGCAGCGTGAAGAGGGCCGGGGCTGAAGCTTTCTTT. Translating gives CSVKRAGAEAFF. The chain joins TRBV29-1 to TRBJ1-1; D ambiguous. Trimming took off 6 bases at V and 6 bases at J, with 14 bases between the two ends. This CDR3 has 12 amino acids. Germline CDR1 and CDR2: SQVTM and ANQGSEA.

In its sample, this clone was seen a few times. This chain uses TRBV30 with TRBJ2-2; D unresolved. CDR1 is GTSNPN and CDR2 is SVGIG in the germline V gene (reference sequence). This CDR3 region has 11 residues. V lost 3 bases to trimming and J lost 4 bases, with 3 bases between them. CDR3 sequence: CAWSFTGELFF. The CDR3 nucleotides are TGTGCCTGGAGCTTCACCGGGGAGCTGTTTTTT.

This rearrangement joins TRBV5-1 to TRBJ2-3; no clear D. Between the trimmed V and J ends, which lost 4 bases and 2 bases, there was a span of 14 bases. This CDR3 spans 15 amino acids. Germline-derived CDR1 and CDR2 are SGHRS and YFSETQ. CDR3 region: CASSSIAAYTDTQYF. CDR3 nucleotides: TGCGCCAGCAGCAGTATAGCAGCTTACACAGATACGCAGTATTTT.

The J gene is TRBJ1-5, the V gene TRBV30, with TRBD1 as a possible D gene (5 bases). The CDR3 sequence is 13 residues long. Germline V gives CDR1 GTSNPN, CDR2 SVGIG (reference sequence). V dropped 4 bases and J dropped 4 bases, with 11 bases sitting between them. The CDR3 region is CAWTLDTNQPQHF. The CDR3 DNA follows: TGTGCCTGGACTCTGGACACTAATCAGCCCCAGCATTTT.

This sequence joins TRBV27 and TRBJ2-1, with TRBD2 matching over 7 bases. CDR3 length equals 21 residues. V was clipped by 3 bases and J by 0 bases; unmatched bases: 20. CDR1 is MNHEY and CDR2 is SMNVEV in the germline V gene (reference sequence). CDR3 in amino acids: CASSFHSWREGPTTSYNEQFF. The CDR3 bases are TGTGCCAGCAGTTTTCATTCTTGGAGGGAGGGCCCCACAACCTCCTACAATGAGCAGTTCTTC.

The DNA of the CDR3 is TGTGCCAGCAGCCCTAAAAAGCTTGCCTCCTACGAGCAGTACTTC. Residues: CASSPKKLASYEQYF. This chain uses TRBV9 with TRBJ2-7; no firm D call. The CDR3 runs to 15 residues. The germline V and J ends were trimmed by 4 bases and 0 bases, with 14 bases remaining between them. Germline CDR1 reads SGDLS; CDR2 reads YYNGEE.